This T cell receptor (beta chain) appears in the sequencing data of a study of cytomegalovirus exposure and HLA in healthy donors. Whole-study context: Samples from HLA-typed donors yielded about 86 million unique TCRs in an early data release.

With respect to this clone: The antigen is unknown. The identical CDR3 is also encoded by other nucleotide sequences in the sample.

Notes on the study in general: When presence/absence was analysed, sequencing depth was taken to be roughly uniform across donors. In a later analysis, several top co-occurrence clusters appeared linked to parvovirus B19, influenza, CMV and Epstein-Barr virus. A highly shared variant cluster was judged a likely technical artifact.

Primers included in the PCR were 60 Vbeta and 13 Jbeta primers. Profiling relied on immunoSEQ multiplex PCR, and the TCRdb table lists in-frame clones only, not all of them. Here the sample spans 150,000 to 200,000 clones, about 88% being singletons. Sequencing was carried out using PBMCs. The source of this sequence is a girl under two years old in good health and CMV-seronegative.

For the CDR3, the DNA is TGTGCCAGCAGCCATTTCCGGGACAGGGCAAACACCATATATTTT. Its translation: CASSHFRDRANTIYF. The chain uses TRBV7-3 and TRBJ1-3, with TRBD1 matching over 9 bases. Trimming at V came to 5 bases and at J to 6 bases, leaving 8 bases not matched to a gene. The CDR3 spans 15 residues. Germline CDR1 and CDR2: SGHTA and FQGTGA.